Listed below are T cell receptor beta chains from one sample, sequenced in a study of blood T cell repertoires in COVID-19. Generated by immunoSEQ multiplex PCR, the TCRdb table keeps only in-frame clones and is missing some. The sample has some 340,000 clones, 90% seen once; the top ten hold about 4.2%. Sequencing input: PBMCs or T cells enriched from blood (not recorded which). These receptors were taken from a young woman who had been exposed to COVID-19. Each CDR3 is given without its conserved first and last residue.

V	J	CDR3
TRBV12-3/TRBV12-4	TRBJ1-5	ASSALRGQPQH
TRBV5-1	TRBJ2-3	ASSLDLSADTQY
TRBV29-1	TRBJ2-6	SVTTEDRELSHSGANVLT
TRBV7-2	TRBJ1-4	ASSLVGRRHEKLF
TRBV4-2	TRBJ2-2	ASSTLKAGGPGELF
TRBV19	TRBJ1-2	ASSISRNYGYT
TRBV2	TRBJ1-2	ASRQDRGNGYT
TRBV5-4	TRBJ2-7	ASSLRGQGSHEQY
TRBV2	TRBJ1-1	ASSPRTGRGTEAF
TRBV4-2	TRBJ2-7	ASRLKAGNDYEQY
TRBV15	TRBJ1-5	ATSPGYSNQPQH
TRBV7-9	TRBJ1-1	ASRQGRENTEAF
TRBV4-1	TRBJ2-3	ASSPLGAGGPTDTQY
TRBV7-6	TRBJ2-7	ASSPQMGQGADEQY
TRBV10-3	TRBJ2-2	AISGTANTGELF
TRBV24-1	TRBJ2-7	ATSDPHSSYEQY
TRBV7-9	TRBJ1-3	ASSGRTGYGNTIY
TRBV9	TRBJ1-1	ASSVGTLRNTEAF
TRBV7-6	TRBJ1-4	ASSLGPPRGTNEKLF
TRBV18	TRBJ1-5	ASSWGVGYQPQH
TRBV27	TRBJ2-1	ASSFKGGGYNEQF
TRBV27	TRBJ1-1	AGVRGGSRTEAF
TRBV19	TRBJ1-1	ASSIRAGTEAF
TRBV7-9	TRBJ2-1	ASSLGGTGYNEQF
TRBV6-5	TRBJ1-1	ASSYSSGYTEAF
TRBV7-9	TRBJ1-4	ASSQQRGEKLF
TRBV3-1/TRBV3-2	TRBJ2-7	ASSQSLRRDRATDEQY
TRBV25-1	TRBJ1-2	ASRSRQTPYGYT
TRBV5-5	TRBJ1-4	ASSLGTGNEKLF
TRBV5-1	TRBJ2-1	ASSLYYRGGSYNEQF
TRBV5-1	TRBJ2-2	ASSFGLAGILTGELF
TRBV27	TRBJ2-7	ASSSRDSSYEQY
TRBV19	TRBJ1-2	ASSFRDSRGYT
TRBV3-1/TRBV3-2	TRBJ2-3	ASSQVPGTGGTDTQY
TRBV5-1	TRBJ1-4	ASSSGGALSATNEKLF
TRBV27	TRBJ1-4	ASRGLLDNEKLF
TRBV6-6	TRBJ1-1	ASSYGQGGEAF
TRBV16	TRBJ1-1	ASSQDRNTEAF
TRBV4-2	TRBJ2-6	ASSAGQGYSGANVLT
TRBV29-1	TRBJ1-1	SVVDRGLVNTEAF
TRBV12-5	TRBJ2-7	ASGLLNYEQY
TRBV3-1/TRBV3-2	TRBJ2-5	ASSQPLGRETQY
TRBV5-5	TRBJ2-5	ASSFPMVAGKGETQY
TRBV4-1	TRBJ2-7	ASSHQTGFYEQY
TRBV19	TRBJ2-5	ASSTGLVRETQY
TRBV7-8	TRBJ1-3	ASSSDRGYTIY
TRBV5-1	TRBJ1-5	ASSAGTGANQPQH
TRBV7-9	TRBJ1-2	ASSLVKIAQVGGYT